The rows below give T cell receptor beta chains drawn from one sample of a study of cytomegalovirus exposure and HLA in healthy donors. Profiled with immunoSEQ multiplex PCR; TCRdb holds only in-frame clones, not every one. The data hold over 150,000 clones, with around three quarters observed a single time. The specimen sequenced was PBMCs. Source of these receptors: a man aged 30 to 39 in good health and CMV-seropositive. CDR3s include the opening cysteine and the closing phenylalanine or tryptophan. The D gene is left open where the match is weak.

D gene: .
V gene: TRBV7-2
J gene: TRBJ1-3
CDR3 protein: CASSARQISGNTIYF
CDR3 DNA: TGTGCCAGCAGCGCGCGACAGATCTCCGGAAACACCATATATTTT

D gene: .
V gene: TRBV2
J gene: TRBJ2-2
CDR3 protein: CASDRRLGTGELFF
CDR3 DNA: TGTGCCAGCGACAGGCGCCTAGGCACCGGGGAGCTGTTTTTT

D gene: TRBD2
V gene: TRBV19
J gene: TRBJ2-2
CDR3 protein: CASSLLAEGTGELFF
CDR3 DNA: TGTGCCAGTAGCCTTCTAGCGGAAGGGACCGGGGAGCTGTTTTTT

D gene: TRBD1
V gene: TRBV5-4
J gene: TRBJ1-2
CDR3 protein: CASSSPDREYGYTF
CDR3 DNA: TGTGCCAGCAGCTCCCCGGACAGGGAGTATGGCTACACCTTC

D gene: .
V gene: TRBV19
J gene: TRBJ1-3
CDR3 protein: CASSPPRVRSGNTIYF
CDR3 DNA: TGTGCCAGTAGCCCCCCCAGGGTTAGATCTGGAAACACCATATATTTT

D gene: TRBD1
V gene: TRBV15
J gene: TRBJ1-1
CDR3 protein: CATSRAGTGHTEAFF
CDR3 DNA: TGTGCCACCAGCAGAGCCGGGACAGGGCACACTGAAGCTTTCTTT

D gene: TRBD2
V gene: TRBV11-2
J gene: TRBJ2-3
CDR3 protein: CASSSWTSGGGSDTQYF
CDR3 DNA: TGTGCCAGCAGCTCTTGGACTAGCGGGGGAGGTTCAGATACGCAGTATTTT

D gene: .
V gene: TRBV15
J gene: TRBJ2-1
CDR3 protein: CATSLTGSSYNEQFF
CDR3 DNA: TGTGCCACCAGCTTAACAGGGAGCTCCTACAATGAGCAGTTCTTC

D gene: TRBD2
V gene: TRBV27
J gene: TRBJ2-7
CDR3 protein: CASTTLAGPYEQYF
CDR3 DNA: TGTGCCAGCACCACACTAGCGGGGCCCTACGAGCAGTACTTC

D gene: .
V gene: TRBV5-4
J gene: TRBJ1-2
CDR3 protein: CASSLESGAPITF
CDR3 DNA: TGTGCCAGCAGCTTGGAATCAGGGGCTCCGATTACCTTC

D gene: .
V gene: TRBV28
J gene: TRBJ1-2
CDR3 protein: CASSYTGRQTYGYTF
CDR3 DNA: TGTGCCAGCAGTTATACAGGGCGGCAGACCTATGGCTACACCTTC

D gene: .
V gene: TRBV10-2
J gene: TRBJ2-3
CDR3 protein: CASSENGGQAGTQYF
CDR3 DNA: TGCGCCAGCAGTGAGAACGGCGGGCAGGCGGGGACGCAGTATTTT

D gene: .
V gene: TRBV6-5
J gene: TRBJ1-1
CDR3 protein: CASSYGEGQLNTEAFF
CDR3 DNA: TGTGCCAGCAGTTACGGGGAGGGACAACTGAACACTGAAGCTTTCTTT